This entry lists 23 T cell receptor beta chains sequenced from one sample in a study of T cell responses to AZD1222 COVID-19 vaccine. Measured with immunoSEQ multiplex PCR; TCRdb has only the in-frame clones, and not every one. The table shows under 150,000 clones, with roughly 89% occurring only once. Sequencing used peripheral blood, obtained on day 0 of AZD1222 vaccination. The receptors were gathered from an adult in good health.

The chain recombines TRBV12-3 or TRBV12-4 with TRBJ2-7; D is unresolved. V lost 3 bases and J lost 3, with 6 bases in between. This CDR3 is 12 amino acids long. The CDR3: CASSFRFYEQYF. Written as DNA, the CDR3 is TGTGCCAGCAGTTTCAGGTTCTACGAGCAGTACTTC.

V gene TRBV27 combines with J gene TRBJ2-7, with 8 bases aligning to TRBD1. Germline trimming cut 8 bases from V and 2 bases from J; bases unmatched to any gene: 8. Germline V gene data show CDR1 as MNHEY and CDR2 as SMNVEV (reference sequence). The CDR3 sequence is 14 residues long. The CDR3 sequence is CASGLDRAPYEQYF. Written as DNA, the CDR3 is TGTGCCAGCGGCTTGGACAGGGCCCCCTACGAGCAGTACTTC.

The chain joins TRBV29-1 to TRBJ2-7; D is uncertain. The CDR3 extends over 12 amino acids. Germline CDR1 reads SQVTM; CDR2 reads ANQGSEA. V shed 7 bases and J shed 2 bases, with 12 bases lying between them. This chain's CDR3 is CSARVGAYEQYF. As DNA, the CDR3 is TGCAGCGCCCGGGTAGGCGCCTACGAGCAGTACTTC.

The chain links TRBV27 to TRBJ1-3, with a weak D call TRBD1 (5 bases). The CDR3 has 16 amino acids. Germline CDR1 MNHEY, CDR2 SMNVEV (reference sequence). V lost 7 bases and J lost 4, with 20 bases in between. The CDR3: CASTHPGTPGGNTIYF. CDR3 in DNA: TGTGCCAGCACCCACCCAGGGACCCCGGGAGGAAACACCATATATTTT.

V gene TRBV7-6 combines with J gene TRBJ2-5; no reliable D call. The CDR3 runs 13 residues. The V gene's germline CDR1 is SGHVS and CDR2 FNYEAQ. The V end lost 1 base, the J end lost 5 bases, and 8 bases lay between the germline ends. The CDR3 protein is CASSLGGKETQYF. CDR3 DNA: TGTGCCAGCAGCTTAGGAGGAAAGGAGACCCAGTACTTC.

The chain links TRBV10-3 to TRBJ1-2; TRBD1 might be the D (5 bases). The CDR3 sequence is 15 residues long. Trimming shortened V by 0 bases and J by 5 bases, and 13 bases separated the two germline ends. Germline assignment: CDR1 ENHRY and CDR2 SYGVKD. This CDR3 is CAISESGRGRYGYTF. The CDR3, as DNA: TGTGCCATCAGTGAGTCGGGCCGGGGCCGATATGGCTACACCTTC.

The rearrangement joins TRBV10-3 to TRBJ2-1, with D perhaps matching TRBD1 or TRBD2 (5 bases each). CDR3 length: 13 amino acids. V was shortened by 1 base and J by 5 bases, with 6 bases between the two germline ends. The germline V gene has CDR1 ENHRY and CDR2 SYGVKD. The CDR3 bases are TGTGCCATCAGTGAGTTGGGGGACAATGAGCAGTTCTTC. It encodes CAISELGDNEQFF.

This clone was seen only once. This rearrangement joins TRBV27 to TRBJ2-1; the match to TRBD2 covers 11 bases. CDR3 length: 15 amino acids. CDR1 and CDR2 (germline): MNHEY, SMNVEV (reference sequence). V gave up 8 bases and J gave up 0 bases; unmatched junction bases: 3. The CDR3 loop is CASRLAGPSYNEQFF. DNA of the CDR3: TGTGCCAGCCGACTAGCGGGACCCTCCTACAATGAGCAGTTCTTC.

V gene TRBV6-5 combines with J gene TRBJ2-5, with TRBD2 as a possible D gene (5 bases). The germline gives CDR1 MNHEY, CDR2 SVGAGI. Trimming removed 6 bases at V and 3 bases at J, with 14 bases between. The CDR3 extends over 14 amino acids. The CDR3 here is CASRNRGSKETQYF. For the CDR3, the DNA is TGTGCCAGCAGAAATCGAGGGTCAAAAGAGACCCAGTACTTC.

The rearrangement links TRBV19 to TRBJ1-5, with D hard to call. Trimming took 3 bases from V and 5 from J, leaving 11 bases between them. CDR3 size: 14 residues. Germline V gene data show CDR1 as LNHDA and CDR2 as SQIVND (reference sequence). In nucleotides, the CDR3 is TGTGCCAGTAGTATCGGGCATGCGGATCAGCCCCAGCATTTT. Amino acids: CASSIGHADQPQHF.

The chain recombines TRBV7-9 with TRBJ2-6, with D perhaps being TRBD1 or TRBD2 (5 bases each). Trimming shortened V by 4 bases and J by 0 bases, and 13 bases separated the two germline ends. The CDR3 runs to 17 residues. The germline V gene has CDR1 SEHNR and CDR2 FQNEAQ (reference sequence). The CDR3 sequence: CASSSPGRDSGANVLTF. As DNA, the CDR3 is TGTGCCAGCAGCTCCCCGGGACGGGACTCTGGGGCCAACGTCCTGACTTTC. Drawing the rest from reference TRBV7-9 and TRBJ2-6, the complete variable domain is DTGVSQNPRHKITKRGQNVTFRCDPISEHNRLYWYRQTLGQGPEFLTYFQNEAQLEKSRLLSDRFSAERPKGSFSTLEIQRTEQGDSAMYLCASSSPGRDSGANVLTFGAGSRLTVL.

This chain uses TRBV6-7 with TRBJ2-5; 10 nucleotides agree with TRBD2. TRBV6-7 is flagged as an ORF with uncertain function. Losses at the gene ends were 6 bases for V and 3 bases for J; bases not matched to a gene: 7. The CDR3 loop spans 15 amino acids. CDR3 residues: CASSPPLAGEETQYF. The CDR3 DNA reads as TGTGCCAGCAGCCCCCCCCTAGCGGGAGAAGAGACCCAGTACTTC.

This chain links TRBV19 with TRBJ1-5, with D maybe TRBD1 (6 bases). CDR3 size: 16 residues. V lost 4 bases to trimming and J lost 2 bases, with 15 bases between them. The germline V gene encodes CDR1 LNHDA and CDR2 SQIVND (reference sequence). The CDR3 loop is CASSKLPQGGNQPQHF. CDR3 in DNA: TGTGCCAGTAGTAAATTACCACAGGGTGGCAATCAGCCCCAGCATTTT.

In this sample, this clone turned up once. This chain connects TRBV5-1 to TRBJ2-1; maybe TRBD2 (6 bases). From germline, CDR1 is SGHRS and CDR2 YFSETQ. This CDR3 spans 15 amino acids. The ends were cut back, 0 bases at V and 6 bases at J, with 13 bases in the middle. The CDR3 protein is CASSLGRVSRNEQFF. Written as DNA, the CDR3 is TGCGCCAGCAGCTTGGGGAGGGTTTCTCGCAATGAGCAGTTCTTC.

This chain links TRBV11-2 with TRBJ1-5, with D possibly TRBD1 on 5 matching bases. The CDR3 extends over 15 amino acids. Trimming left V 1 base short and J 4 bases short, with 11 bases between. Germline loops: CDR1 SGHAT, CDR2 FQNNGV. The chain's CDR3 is CASSLGQTNNQPQHF. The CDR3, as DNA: TGTGCCAGCAGCTTAGGACAGACGAATAATCAGCCCCAGCATTTT.

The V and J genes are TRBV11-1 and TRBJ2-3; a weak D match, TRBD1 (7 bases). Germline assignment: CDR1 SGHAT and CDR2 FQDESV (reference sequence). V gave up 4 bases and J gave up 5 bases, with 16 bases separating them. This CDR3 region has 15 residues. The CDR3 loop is CASSSYSGGRDTQYF. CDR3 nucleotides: TGTGCCAGCAGCTCGTACTCAGGGGGGAGAGATACGCAGTATTTT.

The CDR3: CASSHREASTGELFF. CDR3 sequence (DNA): TGTGCCAGCAGCCACAGGGAAGCGAGCACCGGGGAGCTGTTTTTT. The V and J genes are TRBV6-5 and TRBJ2-2, with a tentative D call TRBD1 (6 bases). V was clipped by 6 bases and J by 4 bases, with 15 bases between them. The CDR3 is 15 residues long. Germline V gene lookup returns CDR1 MNHEY and CDR2 SVGAGI.

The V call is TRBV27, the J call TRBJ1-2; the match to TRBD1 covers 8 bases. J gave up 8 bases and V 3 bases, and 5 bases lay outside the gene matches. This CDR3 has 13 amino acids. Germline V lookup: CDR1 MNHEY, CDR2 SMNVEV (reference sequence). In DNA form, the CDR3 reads TGTGCCAGCAGTTTCCAAGGACAGGGAGGCTACACCTTC. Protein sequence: CASSFQGQGGYTF.

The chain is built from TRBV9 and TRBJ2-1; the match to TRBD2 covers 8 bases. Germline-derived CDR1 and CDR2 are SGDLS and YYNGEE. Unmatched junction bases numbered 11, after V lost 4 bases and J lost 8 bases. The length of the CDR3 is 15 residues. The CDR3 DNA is TGTGCCAGCAGCCCCGGACTAGCTAGATCAGATGAGCAGTTCTTC. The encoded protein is CASSPGLARSDEQFF.

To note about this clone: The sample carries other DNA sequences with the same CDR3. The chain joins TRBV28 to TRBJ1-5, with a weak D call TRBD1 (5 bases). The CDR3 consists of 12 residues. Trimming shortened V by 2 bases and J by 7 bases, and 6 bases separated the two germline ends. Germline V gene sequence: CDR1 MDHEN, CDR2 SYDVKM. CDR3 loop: CASSLRGQPQHF. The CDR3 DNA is TGTGCCAGCAGTTTAAGGGGCCAGCCCCAGCATTTT. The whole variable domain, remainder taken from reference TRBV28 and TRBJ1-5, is DVKVTQSSRYLVKRTGEKVFLECVQDMDHENMFWYRQDPGLGLRLIYFSYDVKMKEKGDIPEGYSVSREKKERFSLILESASTNQTSMYLCASSLRGQPQHFGDGTRLSIL.

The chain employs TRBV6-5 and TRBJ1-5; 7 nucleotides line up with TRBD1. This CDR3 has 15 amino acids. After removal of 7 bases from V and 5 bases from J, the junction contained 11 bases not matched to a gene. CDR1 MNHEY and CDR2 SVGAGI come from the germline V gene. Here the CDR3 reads CASTLDRRGDQPQHF. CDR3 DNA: TGTGCCAGCACCCTGGACAGGAGGGGGGATCAGCCCCAGCATTTT.

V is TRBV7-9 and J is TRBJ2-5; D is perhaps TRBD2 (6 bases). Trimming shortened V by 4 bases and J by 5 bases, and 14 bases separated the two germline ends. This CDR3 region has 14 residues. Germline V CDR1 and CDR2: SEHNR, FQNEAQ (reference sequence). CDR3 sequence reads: CASSYVGGRETQYF. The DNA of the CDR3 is TGTGCCAGCAGCTACGTGGGGGGTAGGGAGACCCAGTACTTC.

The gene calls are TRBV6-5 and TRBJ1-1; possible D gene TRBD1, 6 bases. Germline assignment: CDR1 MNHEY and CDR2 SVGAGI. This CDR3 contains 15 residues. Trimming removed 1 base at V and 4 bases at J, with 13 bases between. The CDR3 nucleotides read TGTGCCAGCAGTTACTACAGGGAGGTATTCACTGAAGCTTTCTTT. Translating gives CASSYYREVFTEAFF.